The sequence of this T cell receptor beta chain was determined in a study of cytomegalovirus exposure and HLA in healthy donors. Whole-study results and caveats: Cytomegalovirus-associated status was assigned to roughly 160 TCR beta chains. There were some public TCRs occurring in many donors, but most TCR sequences were rare.

Generated by immunoSEQ multiplex PCR, the TCRdb table keeps only in-frame clones and is missing some. This sample yields hundreds of thousands of clones, of which roughly 85% are seen a single time; about 0.8% belongs to the top ten. On this clone: Its antigen is unknown.

Germline V gene lookup returns CDR1 MGHRA and CDR2 YSYEKL. The CDR3 contains 14 residues. With 3 bases removed from V and 2 bases from J, the gap between germline ends came to 11 bases. This chain joins TRBV4-1 and TRBJ2-7, with D tentatively TRBD2 (5 bases). Sequencing was performed on PBMCs. The TCR originated in a woman under 30 in good health and CMV-seronegative. The CDR3 region has the DNA TGCGCCAGCAGCCACGGAGGAAGGACCTACGAGCAGTACTTC. As protein: CASSHGGRTYEQYF.